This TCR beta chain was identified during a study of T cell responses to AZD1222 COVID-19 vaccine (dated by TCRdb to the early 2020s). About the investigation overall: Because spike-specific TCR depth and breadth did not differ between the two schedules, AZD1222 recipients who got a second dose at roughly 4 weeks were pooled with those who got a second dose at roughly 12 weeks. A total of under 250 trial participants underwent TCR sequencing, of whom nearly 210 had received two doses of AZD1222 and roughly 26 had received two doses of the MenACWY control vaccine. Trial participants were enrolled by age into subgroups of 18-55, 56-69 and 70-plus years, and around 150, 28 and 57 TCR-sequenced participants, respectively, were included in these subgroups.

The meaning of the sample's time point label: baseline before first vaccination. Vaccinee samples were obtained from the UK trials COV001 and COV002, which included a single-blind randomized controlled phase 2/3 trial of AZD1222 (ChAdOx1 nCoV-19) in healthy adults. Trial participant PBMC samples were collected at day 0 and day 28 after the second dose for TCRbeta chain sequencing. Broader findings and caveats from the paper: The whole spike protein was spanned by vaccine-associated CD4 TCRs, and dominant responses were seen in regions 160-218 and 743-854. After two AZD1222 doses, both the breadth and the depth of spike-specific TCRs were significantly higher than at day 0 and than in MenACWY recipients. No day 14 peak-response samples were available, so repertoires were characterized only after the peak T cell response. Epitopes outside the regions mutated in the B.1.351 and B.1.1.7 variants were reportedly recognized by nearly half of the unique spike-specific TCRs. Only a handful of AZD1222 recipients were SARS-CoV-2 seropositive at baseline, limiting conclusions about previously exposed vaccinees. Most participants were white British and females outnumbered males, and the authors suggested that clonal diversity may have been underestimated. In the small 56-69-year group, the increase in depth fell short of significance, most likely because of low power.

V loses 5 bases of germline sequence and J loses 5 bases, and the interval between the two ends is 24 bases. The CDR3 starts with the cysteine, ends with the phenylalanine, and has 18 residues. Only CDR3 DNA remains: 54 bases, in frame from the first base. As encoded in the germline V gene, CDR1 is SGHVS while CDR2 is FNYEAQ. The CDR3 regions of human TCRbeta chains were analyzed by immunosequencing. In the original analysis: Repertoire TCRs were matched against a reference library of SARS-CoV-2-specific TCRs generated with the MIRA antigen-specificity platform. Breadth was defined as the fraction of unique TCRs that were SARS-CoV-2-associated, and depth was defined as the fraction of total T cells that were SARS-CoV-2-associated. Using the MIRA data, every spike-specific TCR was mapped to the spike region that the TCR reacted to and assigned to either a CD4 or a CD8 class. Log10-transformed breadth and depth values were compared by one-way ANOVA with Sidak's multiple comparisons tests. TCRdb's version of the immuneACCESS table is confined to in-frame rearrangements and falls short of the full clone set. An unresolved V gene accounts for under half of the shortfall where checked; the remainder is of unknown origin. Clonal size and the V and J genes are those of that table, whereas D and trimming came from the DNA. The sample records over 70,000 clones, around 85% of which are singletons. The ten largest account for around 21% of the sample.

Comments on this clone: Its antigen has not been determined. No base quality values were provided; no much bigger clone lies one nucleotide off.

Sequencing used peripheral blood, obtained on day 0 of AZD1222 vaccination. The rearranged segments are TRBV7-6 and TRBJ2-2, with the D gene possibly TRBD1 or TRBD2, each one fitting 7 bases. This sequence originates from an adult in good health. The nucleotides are TGTGCCAGCAGCCCAACCCAGGGGGGGGGCGCCGAAACCGGGGAGCTGTTTTTT. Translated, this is CASSPTQGGGAETGELFF.